This TCR beta chain was profiled in a study of cytomegalovirus exposure and HLA in healthy donors. Study conclusions and caveats: Reportedly, HLA-A and HLA-B alleles of most subjects were accurately predicted from TCR beta.

A word on this clone: Its antigen is currently unknown.

Trimming took off 0 bases at V and 5 bases at J, with 13 bases between the two ends. CDR3 length equals 16 residues. The germline gives CDR1 LNHNV, CDR2 YYDKDF (reference sequence). PCR was performed using 60 Vbeta and 13 Jbeta primers. Sequencing used immunoSEQ multiplex PCR; TCRdb keeps in-frame clones, though not all of them. The data show 96,000 or so clones, with approximately 72% seen just once and around 14% held by the top ten. The source is a woman in her sixties or seventies in good health and CMV-seropositive. This rearrangement joins TRBV15 to TRBJ2-2; the D gene is possibly TRBD2 (6 bases). The source material was PBMCs. DNA of the CDR3: TGTGCCACCAGCAGAGATGGGGGTCGGGGGACCGGGGAGCTGTTTTTT. It codes for CATSRDGGRGTGELFF.